This is a list of T cell receptor beta chains from one sample in a study of cytomegalovirus exposure and HLA in healthy donors. Assay: immunoSEQ multiplex PCR; the TCRdb copy retains only in-frame clones and omits some. The sample has some 150,000 clones; approximately 78% are singletons. The sequencing input was PBMCs. These receptors originate from a male donor in good health and CMV-seronegative. Both conserved end residues are trimmed from each CDR3. The order of the fields is V gene, J gene, D gene, CDR3 length, CDR3 protein. D genes are given only for firm matches.

v_gene: TRBV19; j_gene: TRBJ1-3; d_gene: TRBD1; len: 12; CDR3aa: ASQQGATGNTIY
v_gene: TRBV19; j_gene: TRBJ1-5; d_gene: -; len: 12; CDR3aa: ASSFGSSNQPQH
v_gene: TRBV10-3; j_gene: TRBJ1-2; d_gene: -; len: 12; CDR3aa: AISSGANTGGYT
v_gene: TRBV4-3; j_gene: TRBJ2-1; d_gene: TRBD2; len: 13; CDR3aa: ASSQEGRGVNEQF
v_gene: TRBV4-1; j_gene: TRBJ2-6; d_gene: TRBD1; len: 14; CDR3aa: ASRPGQISGANVLT
v_gene: TRBV19; j_gene: TRBJ2-7; d_gene: -; len: 13; CDR3aa: ASSIDDPGEYEQY
v_gene: TRBV18; j_gene: TRBJ1-4; d_gene: -; len: 14; CDR3aa: ASSHATDRFGEKLF
v_gene: TRBV27; j_gene: TRBJ2-5; d_gene: TRBD1; len: 14; CDR3aa: ASSLSGQGAGETQY
v_gene: TRBV4-3; j_gene: TRBJ2-7; d_gene: -; len: 12; CDR3aa: ASSPIRESYEQY
v_gene: TRBV30; j_gene: TRBJ2-3; d_gene: TRBD2; len: 13; CDR3aa: AWKGLAGPTDTQY
v_gene: TRBV28; j_gene: TRBJ2-3; d_gene: -; len: 13; CDR3aa: ASSSRAQGTDTQY
v_gene: TRBV7-9; j_gene: TRBJ1-2; d_gene: TRBD1; len: 11; CDR3aa: ASSPQGSYGYT
v_gene: TRBV5-1; j_gene: TRBJ2-5; d_gene: TRBD1; len: 13; CDR3aa: ASSFRDRVEETQY
v_gene: TRBV7-9; j_gene: TRBJ1-2; d_gene: -; len: 11; CDR3aa: ASSRVPSDGYT
v_gene: TRBV5-1; j_gene: TRBJ2-3; d_gene: -; len: 13; CDR3aa: ASSLVGASTDTQY
v_gene: TRBV15; j_gene: TRBJ1-2; d_gene: -; len: 14; CDR3aa: ATSSQQGFPNYGYT
v_gene: TRBV7-6; j_gene: TRBJ2-3; d_gene: TRBD2; len: 14; CDR3aa: ASSFTKGRGADTQY
v_gene: TRBV27; j_gene: TRBJ2-1; d_gene: TRBD2; len: 13; CDR3aa: ASSLTSGGRNEQF